Below are 14 T cell receptor delta chains sequenced from a single sample in a study of delta chains in infants with herpesvirus infections. Gamma-chain- and delta-chain-specific primers converted PBMC RNA into TCR cDNA. TCRdb reanalyzed the RT-PCR reads using CATT. This sample yields roughly 1,500 delta-chain clones, of which 25% to 30% are seen a single time; over 9% belongs to the top ten. Sequencing was performed on peripheral blood, taken at time point 1 of longitudinal follow-up. The source is a human donor who was a Ugandan infant, either HIV-exposed or HIV-unexposed (not recorded which).

V usage is TRDV1 and J usage is TRDJ1; D might be TRDD3 (10 bases). This CDR3 spans 26 amino acids. Germline CDR1 and CDR2: TSWWSYY and QGS. Deletions cut 5 bases from V and 1 base from J, with 47 bases between. CDR3 DNA sequence: TGTGCTCTTGGGTTACCAACGGACATCTGTTCCTTCCTACTTGGGGGATACCCACACTTCACCGATAAACTCATCTTT. Residues: CALGLPTDICSFLLGGYPHFTDKLIF.

This clone is large. The J gene is TRDJ1, the V gene TRDV2; TRDD3 aligns across 7 bases. Germline V gene data show CDR1 as GEAIGNYY and CDR2 as EKD. This CDR3 has 13 residues. V lost 5 bases to trimming and J lost 2 bases; unmatched junction nucleotides: 4. CDR3 residues: CACGTGATDKLIF. In nucleotides, the CDR3 is TGTGCCTGTGGTACTGGGGCTACCGATAAACTCATCTTT.

As for this clone: Since a much larger clone is just one base distant, this may be a read error. The chain couples TRDV1 to TRDJ1; TRDD3 matches at 7 bases. The V gene's germline CDR1 is TSWWSYY and CDR2 QGS. The CDR3 is 20 amino acids. J was trimmed by 0 bases and V by 2 bases; bases with no gene match: 18. The CDR3 DNA reads as TGTGCTCTTGGGGAATTTTCTCTCCTGACTGGGGCGTTCCACACCGATAAACTCATCTTT. Its translation is CALGEFSLLTGAFHTDKLIF.

This clone is labeled as medium-sized. The chain couples TRDV2 to TRDJ2, with 7 bases identical to TRDD3. The CDR3 is 14 amino acids. Germline loops: CDR1 GEAIGNYY, CDR2 EKD. The J segment lost 6 bases and the V segment lost 3 bases, leaving 6 bases of the junction unmatched. CDR3 nucleotides: TGTGCCTGTGACCGACTGGGGCCCCCAGCACAACTCTTCTTT. Its protein is CACDRLGPPAQLFF.

Worth noting for this clone: A much larger clone differs by one base, so this may be a read error. This chain connects TRDV2 to TRDJ2; 8 bases fit TRDD3. Germline values: CDR1 GEAIGNYY, CDR2 EKD. CDR3 length equals 18 residues. The V segment lost 3 bases and the J segment 2 bases; nucleotides outside the gene matches: 13. This CDR3 reads CACDPLLGVEPLTAQLFF. CDR3 DNA: TGTGCCTGTGACCCTCTACTGGGGGTTGAACCCTTGACAGCACAACTCTTCTTT.

This clone was recorded only once. This may be a read error: a much more frequent sequence differs by one nucleotide. The gene calls are TRDV2 and TRDJ1; 11 bases agree with TRDD3. The V segment lost 3 bases and the J segment 3 bases; nucleotides outside the gene matches: 5. Germline-derived CDR1 and CDR2 are GEAIGNYY and EKD. The CDR3 consists of 15 residues. The CDR3 DNA is TGTGCCTGTGACGCCCTGGGGGATACTGCCGATAAACTCATCTTT. Amino acids: CACDALGDTADKLIF.

This clone qualifies as large. The V gene is TRDV2, the J gene TRDJ2; 9 bases fit TRDD3. Germline V gene data show CDR1 as GEAIGNYY and CDR2 as EKD. The length of the CDR3 is 16 residues. With V trimmed by 2 bases and J by 0 bases, 3 bases remained unmatched. The CDR3, as DNA: TGTGCCTGTGACAAACTGGGGGAAGCTTTGACAGCACAACTCTTCTTT. Translation gives CACDKLGEALTAQLFF.

The V gene is TRAV29/DV5, the J gene TRDJ1; no definite D call. The CDR3 loop spans 16 amino acids. Germline V gives CDR1 NSMFDY, CDR2 ISSIKDK. The ends were cut back, 0 bases at V and 2 bases at J, with 17 bases in the middle. The CDR3 sequence: CAASAPWMGATDKLIF. CDR3 nucleotide sequence: TGTGCAGCAAGCGCTCCGTGGATGGGAGCAACCGATAAACTCATCTTT. The variable domain in full, with the rest retrieved from reference TRAV29/DV5 and TRDJ1, is DQQVKQNSPSLSVQEGRISILNCDYTNSMFDYFLWYKKYPAEGPTFLISISSIKDKNEDGRFTVFLNKSAKHLSLHIVPSQPGDSAVYFCAASAPWMGATDKLIFGKGTRVTVEP.

The sample holds a few counts of this clone. J is TRDJ3 and V is TRDV2; 7 nucleotides match TRDD3. CDR1 is GEAIGNYY and CDR2 is EKD in the germline V gene. Trimming took 0 bases from V and 0 from J; bases not matched to a gene: 13. This CDR3 is 21 amino acids long. The CDR3 is CACDTGSLGVMSSWDTRQMFF. The DNA of the CDR3 is TGTGCCTGTGACACCGGATCTCTGGGGGTGATGAGCTCCTGGGACACCCGACAGATGTTTTTC.

This clone ranks as medium-sized (0.01 to 0.1%). The chain carries TRAV29/DV5 and TRDJ1; 8 nucleotides agree with TRDD3. CDR3 length equals 15 residues. Germline assignment: CDR1 NSMFDY and CDR2 ISSIKDK. Germline trimming cut 2 bases from V and 1 base from J; bases unmatched to any gene: 7. The CDR3 protein is CAASLYWGPTDKLIF. DNA for the CDR3: TGTGCAGCAAGTCTCTACTGGGGGCCCACCGATAAACTCATCTTT.

This clone was counted a few times. A much larger clone lies a single base off, so this may be a read error. This chain uses TRDV1 with TRDJ1; D call uncertain. The V gene lost 2 bases and the J gene lost 5 bases, with 21 bases spanning the gap. The CDR3 is 17 residues long. Per the germline V gene, CDR1 is TSWWSYY and CDR2 is QGS. CDR3 sequence: CALGEVFSGNPEDKLIF. The CDR3 DNA is TGTGCTCTTGGGGAAGTCTTCTCGGGAAACCCCGAGGATAAACTCATCTTT.

A note on this clone: A much larger clone sits a single nucleotide away, making a read error possible. This chain uses TRDV1 with TRDJ1, with 9 bases aligning to TRDD3. Germline values: CDR1 TSWWSYY, CDR2 QGS. V was pared by 5 bases and J by 0 bases, with 28 bases of the junction left unmatched. This CDR3 has 23 residues. Here the CDR3 reads CALGNFLRMAFLGDSYYTDKLIF. As DNA, the CDR3 is TGTGCTCTTGGGAATTTCCTACGAATGGCATTTCTGGGGGATTCCTATTACACCGATAAACTCATCTTT.

Notes on this clone: A much larger clone lies a single base off, so this may be a read error. V is TRDV1 and J is TRDJ1, with 10 bases that match TRDD3. Germline V lookup: CDR1 TSWWSYY, CDR2 QGS. The CDR3 sequence is 20 residues long. V was pared by 0 bases and J by 0 bases, with 13 bases of the junction left unmatched. The DNA of the CDR3 is TGTGCTCTTGGGGAACTCGCCGGTGGGGGATACTTGGAGTACACCGATAAACTCATCTTT. Its protein product is CALGELAGGGYLEYTDKLIF.

This chain connects TRAV23/DV6 to TRDJ1; 9 bases map to TRDD2. Germline V lookup: CDR1 NTAFDY, CDR2 IRPDVSE (reference sequence). The length of the CDR3 is 16 residues. The CDR3 loop reads CAFMVPSYWPGGKLIF. CDR3 DNA sequence: TGTGCCTTTATGGTCCCTTCCTACTGGCCGGGGGGTAAACTCATCTTT.